This T cell receptor (beta chain) was identified during a study of T cell changes during pregnancy in multiple sclerosis. Using immunoSEQ multiplex PCR, the repertoire was profiled, and TCRdb retains in-frame clones only, with some absent. The sample includes about 39,000 clones, 90% of them seen just once. This CDR3 has 14 residues. Germline V lookup: CDR1 ENHRY, CDR2 SYGVKD. V dropped 7 bases and J dropped 2; count of bases not matched to a gene: 3. The chain employs TRBV10-3 and TRBJ2-3; 10 bases fit TRBD1. This TCR was sampled from a female donor in good health, enrolled as a control in a pregnancy study. The sample was CD4+ T cells from peripheral blood mononuclear cells, taken in the first trimester of pregnancy. The CDR3 coding sequence is TGTGCCATCAAGGGACAGGGGTACACAGATACGCAGTATTTT. It is translated as CAIKGQGYTDTQYF.